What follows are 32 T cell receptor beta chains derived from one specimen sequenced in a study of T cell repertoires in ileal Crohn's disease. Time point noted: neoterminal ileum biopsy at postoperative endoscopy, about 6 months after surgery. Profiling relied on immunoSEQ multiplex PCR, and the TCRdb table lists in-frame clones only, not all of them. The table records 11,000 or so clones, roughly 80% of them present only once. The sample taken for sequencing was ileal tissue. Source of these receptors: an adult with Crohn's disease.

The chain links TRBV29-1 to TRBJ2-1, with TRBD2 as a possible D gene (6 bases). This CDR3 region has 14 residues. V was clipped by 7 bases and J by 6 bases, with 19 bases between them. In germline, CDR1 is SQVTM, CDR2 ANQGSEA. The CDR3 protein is CSGLRDSNSNEQFF. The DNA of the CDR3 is TGCAGCGGGCTCCGGGACTCAAACTCCAATGAGCAGTTCTTC.

CDR3 DNA: TGCGCCAGCAGTGAGGCACGCCGGGAGACCCAGTACTTC. Residues: CASSEARRETQYF. J is TRBJ2-5 and V is TRBV10-2, with unresolved D. Germline CDR1 and CDR2: WSHSY and SAAADI. This CDR3 has 13 amino acids. V dropped 2 bases and J dropped 5 bases, with 9 bases sitting between them.

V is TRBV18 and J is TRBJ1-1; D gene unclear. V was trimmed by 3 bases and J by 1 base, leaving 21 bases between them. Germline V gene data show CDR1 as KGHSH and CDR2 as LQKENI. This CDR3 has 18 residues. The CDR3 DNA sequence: TGTGCCAGCTCACCTATGACTAAGGTCTTTGCTCCGAACACTGAAGCTTTCTTT. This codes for CASSPMTKVFAPNTEAFF.

The CDR3 sequence is CASGQGAQPQHF. The CDR3 nucleotides are TGCGCCAGCGGACAGGGGGCTCAGCCCCAGCATTTT. This chain uses TRBV10-1 with TRBJ1-5; 11 nucleotides match TRBD1. The junction had 0 bases not matched to a gene; V was cut back by 8 bases and J by 6 bases. CDR3 size: 12 residues. CDR1 and CDR2 (germline): WNHNN, SYGVQD (reference sequence).

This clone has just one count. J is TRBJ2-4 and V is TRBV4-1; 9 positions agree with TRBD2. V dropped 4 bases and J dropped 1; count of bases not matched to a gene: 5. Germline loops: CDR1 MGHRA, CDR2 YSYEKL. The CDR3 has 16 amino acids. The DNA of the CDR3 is TGCGCCAGCAGCCCTACTAGCGGGTGGGCCAAAAACATTCAGTACTTC. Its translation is CASSPTSGWAKNIQYF.

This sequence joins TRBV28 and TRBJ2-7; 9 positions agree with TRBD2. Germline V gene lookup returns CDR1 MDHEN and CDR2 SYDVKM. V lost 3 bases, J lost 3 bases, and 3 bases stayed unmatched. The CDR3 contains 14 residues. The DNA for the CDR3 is TGTGCCAGCAGTTTTAAGCGGGGGGTCTACGAGCAGTACTTC. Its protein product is CASSFKRGVYEQYF.

DNA for the CDR3: TGTGCCACCAGCAGAGATTATTCAGGGAGGGACGAGCAGTACTTC. This codes for CATSRDYSGRDEQYF. This chain connects TRBV15 to TRBJ2-7; 7 nucleotides align to TRBD2. The CDR3 spans 15 residues. Losses at the gene ends were 0 bases for V and 5 bases for J; bases not matched to a gene: 7. CDR1 and CDR2 from the germline V gene are LNHNV and YYDKDF (reference sequence).

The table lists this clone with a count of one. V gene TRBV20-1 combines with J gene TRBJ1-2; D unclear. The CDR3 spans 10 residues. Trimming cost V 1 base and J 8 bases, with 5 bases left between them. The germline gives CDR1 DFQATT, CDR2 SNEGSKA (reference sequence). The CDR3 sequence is CSARGSGYTF. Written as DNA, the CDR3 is TGCAGTGCTAGAGGGAGCGGCTACACCTTC.

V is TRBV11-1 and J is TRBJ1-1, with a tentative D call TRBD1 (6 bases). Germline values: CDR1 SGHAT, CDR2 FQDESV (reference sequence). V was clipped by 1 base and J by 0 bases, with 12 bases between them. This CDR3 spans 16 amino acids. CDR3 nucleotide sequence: TGTGCCAGCAGCTTAGGGGCAGGGGAATTGAACACTGAAGCTTTCTTT. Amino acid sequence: CASSLGAGELNTEAFF.

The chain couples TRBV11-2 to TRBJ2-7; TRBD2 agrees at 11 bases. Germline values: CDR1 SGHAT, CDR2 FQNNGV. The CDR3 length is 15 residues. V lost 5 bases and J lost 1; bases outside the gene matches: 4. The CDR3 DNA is TGTGCCAGCAGCATCAGACTAGCGGGGTCCTACGAGCAGTACTTC. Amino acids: CASSIRLAGSYEQYF. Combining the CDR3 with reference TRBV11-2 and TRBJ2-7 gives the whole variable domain EAGVAQSPRYKIIEKRQSVAFWCNPISGHATLYWYQQILGQGPKLLIQFQNNGVVDDSQLPKDRFSAERLKGVDSTLKIQPAKLEDSAVYLCASSIRLAGSYEQYFGPGTRLTVT.

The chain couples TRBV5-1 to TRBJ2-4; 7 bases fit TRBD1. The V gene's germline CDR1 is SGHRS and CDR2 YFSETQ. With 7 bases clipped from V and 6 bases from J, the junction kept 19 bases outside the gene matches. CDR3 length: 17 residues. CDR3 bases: TGCGCCAGCGCCTACGTCCCGCCCACAGGGGATGGAAACATTCAGTACTTC. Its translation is CASAYVPPTGDGNIQYF.

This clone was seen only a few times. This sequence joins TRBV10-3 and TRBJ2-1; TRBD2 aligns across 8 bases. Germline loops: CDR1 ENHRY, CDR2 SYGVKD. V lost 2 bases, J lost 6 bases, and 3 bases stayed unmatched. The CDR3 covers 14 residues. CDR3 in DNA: TGTGCCATCAGTGAGACTAGCGGCCTCAATGAGCAGTTCTTC. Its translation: CAISETSGLNEQFF.

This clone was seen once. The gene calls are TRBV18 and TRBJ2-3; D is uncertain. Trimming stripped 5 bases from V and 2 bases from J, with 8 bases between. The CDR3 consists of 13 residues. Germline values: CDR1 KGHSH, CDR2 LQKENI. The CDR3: CASSDAATDTQYF. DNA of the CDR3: TGTGCCAGCTCAGACGCGGCCACAGATACGCAGTATTTT.

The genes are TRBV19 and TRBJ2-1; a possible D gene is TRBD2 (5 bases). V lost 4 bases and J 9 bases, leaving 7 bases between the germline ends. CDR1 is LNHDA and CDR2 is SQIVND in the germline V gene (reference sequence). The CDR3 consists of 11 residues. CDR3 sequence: CASSNGLEQFF. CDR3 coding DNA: TGTGCCAGTAGTAACGGACTTGAGCAGTTCTTC.

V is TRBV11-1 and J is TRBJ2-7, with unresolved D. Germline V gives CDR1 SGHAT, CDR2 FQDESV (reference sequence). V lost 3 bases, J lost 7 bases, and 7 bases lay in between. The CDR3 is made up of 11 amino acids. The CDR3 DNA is TGTGCCAGCAGCTTTCAGGTTGAGCAGTACTTC. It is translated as CASSFQVEQYF.

This chain's CDR3 is CASSPPGTVGTEAFF. Here the CDR3 DNA reads TGTGCCAGCTCACCTCCCGGGACTGTGGGGACTGAAGCTTTCTTT. The chain carries TRBV18 and TRBJ1-1; possible D gene TRBD1, 5 bases. V was trimmed by 3 bases and J by 5 bases, leaving 16 bases between them. This CDR3 is built from 15 residues. Germline V gene sequence: CDR1 KGHSH, CDR2 LQKENI.

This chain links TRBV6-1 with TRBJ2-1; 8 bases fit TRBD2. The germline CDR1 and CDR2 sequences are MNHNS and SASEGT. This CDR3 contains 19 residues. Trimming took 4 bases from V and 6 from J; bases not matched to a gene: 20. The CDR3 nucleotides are TGTGCCAGCAGTGGCGAGCCTCTAGCGACCAGCGGGAGTGTCAATGAGCAGTTCTTC. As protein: CASSGEPLATSGSVNEQFF.

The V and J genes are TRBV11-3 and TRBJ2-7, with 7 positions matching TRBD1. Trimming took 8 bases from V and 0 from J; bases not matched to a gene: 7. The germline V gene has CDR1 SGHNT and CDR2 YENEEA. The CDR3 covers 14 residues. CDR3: CASAKGQSSYEQYF. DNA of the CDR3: TGTGCCAGCGCGAAGGGACAGAGCTCCTACGAGCAGTACTTC.

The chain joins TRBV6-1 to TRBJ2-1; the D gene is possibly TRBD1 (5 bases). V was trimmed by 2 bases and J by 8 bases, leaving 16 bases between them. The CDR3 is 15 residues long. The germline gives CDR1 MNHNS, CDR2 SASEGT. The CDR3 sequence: CASSESAGQVDEQFF. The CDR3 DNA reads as TGTGCCAGCAGTGAATCGGCAGGGCAGGTCGATGAGCAGTTCTTC.

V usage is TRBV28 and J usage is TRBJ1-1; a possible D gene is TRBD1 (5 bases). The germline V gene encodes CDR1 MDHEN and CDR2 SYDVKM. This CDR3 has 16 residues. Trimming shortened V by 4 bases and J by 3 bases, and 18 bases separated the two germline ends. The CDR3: CASSSLWKGVDTEAFF. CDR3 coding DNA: TGTGCCAGCAGTTCCCTTTGGAAAGGGGTCGACACTGAAGCTTTCTTT.

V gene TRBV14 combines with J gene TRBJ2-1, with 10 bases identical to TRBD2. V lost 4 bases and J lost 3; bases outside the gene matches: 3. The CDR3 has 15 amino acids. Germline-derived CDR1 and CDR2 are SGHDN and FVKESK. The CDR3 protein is CASSRRLAGYNEQFF. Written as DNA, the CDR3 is TGTGCCAGCAGCCGACGACTAGCGGGCTACAATGAGCAGTTCTTC.

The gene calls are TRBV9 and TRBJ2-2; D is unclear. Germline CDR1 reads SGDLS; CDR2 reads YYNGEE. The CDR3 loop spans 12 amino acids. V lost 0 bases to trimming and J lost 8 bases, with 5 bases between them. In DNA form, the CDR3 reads TGTGCCAGCAGCGTAGACAAAGGGGAGCTGTTTTTT. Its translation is CASSVDKGELFF.

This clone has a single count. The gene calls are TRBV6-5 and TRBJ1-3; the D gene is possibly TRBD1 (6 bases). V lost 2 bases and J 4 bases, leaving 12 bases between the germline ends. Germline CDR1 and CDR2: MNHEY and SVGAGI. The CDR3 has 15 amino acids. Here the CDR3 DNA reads TGTGCCAGCAGTTACCAACAGGGCTCCGGAAACACCATATATTTT. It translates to CASSYQQGSGNTIYF.

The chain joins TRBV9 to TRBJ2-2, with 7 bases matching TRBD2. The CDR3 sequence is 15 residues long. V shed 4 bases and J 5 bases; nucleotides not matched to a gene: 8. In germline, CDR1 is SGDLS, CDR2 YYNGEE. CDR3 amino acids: CASSSTSVGTGELFF. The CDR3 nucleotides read TGTGCCAGCAGCTCTACTAGCGTTGGAACCGGGGAGCTGTTTTTT.

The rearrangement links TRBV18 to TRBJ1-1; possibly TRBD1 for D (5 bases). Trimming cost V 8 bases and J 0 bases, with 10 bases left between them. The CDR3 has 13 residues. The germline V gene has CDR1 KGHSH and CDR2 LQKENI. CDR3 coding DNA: TGTGCCAGCGAGCAAGGGGTGAACACTGAAGCTTTCTTT. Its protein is CASEQGVNTEAFF.

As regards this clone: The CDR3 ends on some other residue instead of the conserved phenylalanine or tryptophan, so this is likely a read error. The CDR3 nucleotides are TGTGCCAGTAGCCTGACAGGGACGGACCTCTACGAGCAGTACCTC. This codes for CASSLTGTDLYEQYL. The chain is built from TRBV19 and TRBJ2-7, with 7 bases lining up with TRBD1. J gave up 3 bases and V 6 bases, and 11 bases lay outside the gene matches. This CDR3 is built from 15 residues. Germline V lookup: CDR1 LNHDA, CDR2 SQIVND (reference sequence).

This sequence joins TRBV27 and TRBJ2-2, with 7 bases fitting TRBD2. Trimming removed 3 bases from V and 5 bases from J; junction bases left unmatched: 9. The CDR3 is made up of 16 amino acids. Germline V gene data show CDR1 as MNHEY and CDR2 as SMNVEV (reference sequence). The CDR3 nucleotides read TGTGCCAGCAGTTTTAGGGCGGGAGTAGGTACCGGGGAGCTGTTTTTT. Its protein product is CASSFRAGVGTGELFF.

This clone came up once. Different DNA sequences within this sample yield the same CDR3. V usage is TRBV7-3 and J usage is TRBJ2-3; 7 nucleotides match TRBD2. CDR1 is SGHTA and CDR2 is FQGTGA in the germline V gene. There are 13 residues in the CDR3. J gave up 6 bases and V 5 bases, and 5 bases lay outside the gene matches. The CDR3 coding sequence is TGTGCCAGCAGCCTCAGGGAGGGGGATACGCAGTATTTT. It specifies CASSLREGDTQYF.

The CDR3 DNA reads TGTGCCAGTAGATCGCCAAACCGGGACAGGGTTTTCGGGGAAGCTTTCTTT. It codes for CASRSPNRDRVFGEAFF. This chain uses TRBV19 with TRBJ1-1; 9 bases are shared with TRBD1. CDR1 is LNHDA and CDR2 is SQIVND in the germline V gene (reference sequence). The CDR3 has 17 amino acids. J lost 8 bases, V lost 6 bases, and 19 bases had no gene match. Filled out from reference TRBV19 and TRBJ1-1, the complete variable domain reads DGGITQSPKYLFRKEGQNVTLSCEQNLNHDAMYWYRQDPGQGLRLIYYSQIVNDFQKGDIAEGYSVSREKKESFPLTVTSAQKNPTAFYLCASRSPNRDRVFGEAFFGQGTRLTVV.

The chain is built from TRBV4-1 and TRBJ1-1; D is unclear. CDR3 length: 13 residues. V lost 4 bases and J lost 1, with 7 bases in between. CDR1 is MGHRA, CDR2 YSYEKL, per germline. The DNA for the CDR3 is TGCGCCAGCAGCCGCGGAGGGAACACTGAAGCTTTCTTT. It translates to CASSRGGNTEAFF.

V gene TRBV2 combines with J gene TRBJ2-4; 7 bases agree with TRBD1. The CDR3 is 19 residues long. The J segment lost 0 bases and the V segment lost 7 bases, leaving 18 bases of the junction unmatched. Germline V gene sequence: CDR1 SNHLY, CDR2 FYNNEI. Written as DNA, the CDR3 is TGTGCCAGCACCACCCCGGGGACAGAGACTAAAGTAGCCAAAAACATTCAGTACTTC. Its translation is CASTTPGTETKVAKNIQYF.

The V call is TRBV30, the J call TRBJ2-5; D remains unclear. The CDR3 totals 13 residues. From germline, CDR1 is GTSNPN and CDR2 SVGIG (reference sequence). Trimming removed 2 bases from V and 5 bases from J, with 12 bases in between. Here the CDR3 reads CAWSSPPSETQYF. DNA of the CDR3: TGTGCCTGGAGTTCGCCACCTAGTGAGACCCAGTACTTC.